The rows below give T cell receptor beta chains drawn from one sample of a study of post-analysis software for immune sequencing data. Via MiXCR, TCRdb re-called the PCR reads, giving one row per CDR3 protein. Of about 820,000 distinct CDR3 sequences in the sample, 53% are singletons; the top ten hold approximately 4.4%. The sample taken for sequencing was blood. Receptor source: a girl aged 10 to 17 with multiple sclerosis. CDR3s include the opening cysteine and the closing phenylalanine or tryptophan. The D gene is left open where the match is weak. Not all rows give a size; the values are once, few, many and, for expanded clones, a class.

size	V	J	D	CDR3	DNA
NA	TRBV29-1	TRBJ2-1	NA	CSVDKAAGRNYNEQFF	TGCAGCGTTGACAAGGCGGCGGGACGGAACTACAATGAGCAGTTCTTC
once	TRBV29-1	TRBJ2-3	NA	CSVENARYTQYF	TGCAGCGTAGAAAACGCCCGCTATACGCAGTATTTT
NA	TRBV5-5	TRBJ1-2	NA	CASSPQPAPENYGYTF	TGTGCCAGCAGCCCTCAGCCGGCCCCCGAAAACTATGGCTACACCTTC
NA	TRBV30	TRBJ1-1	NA	CAWMNTEAFF	TGTGCCTGGATGAACACTGAAGCTTTCTTT
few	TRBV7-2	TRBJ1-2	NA	CASSLSRGGNYGYTF	TGTGCCAGCAGCTTATCCCGGGGCGGTAACTATGGCTACACCTTC
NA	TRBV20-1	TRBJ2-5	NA	CSAQPPGQETQYF	TGCAGTGCTCAACCCCCGGGGCAAGAGACCCAGTACTTC
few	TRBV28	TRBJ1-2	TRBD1	CVSSSFYRDSRFGYTF	TGTGTCAGCAGTTCATTTTACCGGGACAGTCGCTTCGGCTACACCTTC
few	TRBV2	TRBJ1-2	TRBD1	CASSGDRGTYGYTF	TGTGCCAGCAGTGGGGACAGGGGGACGTATGGCTACACCTTC
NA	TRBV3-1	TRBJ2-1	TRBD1	CASSLRTGPYNEQFF	TGTGCCAGCAGCCTGAGGACAGGCCCCTACAATGAGCAGTTCTTC
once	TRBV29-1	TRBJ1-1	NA	CSSGTEAFF	TGCAGCAGTGGCACTGAAGCTTTCTTT
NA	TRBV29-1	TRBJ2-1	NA	CSVVPAGGEQFF	TGCAGCGTTGTTCCAGCTGGCGGTGAGCAGTTCTTC
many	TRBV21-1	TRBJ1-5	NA	CASSKGEPQHF	TGTGCCAGCAGCAAAGGGGAGCCCCAGCATTTT
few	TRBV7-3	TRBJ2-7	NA	CASSQNDGFSYEQYF	TGTGCCAGCAGCCAAAATGACGGTTTCTCCTACGAGCAGTACTTC
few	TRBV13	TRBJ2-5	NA	CASSSPGVGETQYF	TGTGCCAGCAGCTCCCCAGGGGTGGGCGAGACCCAGTACTTC
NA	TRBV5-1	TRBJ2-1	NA	CASSPAGNNEQFF	TGCGCCAGCAGCCCGGCGGGTAACAATGAGCAGTTCTTC
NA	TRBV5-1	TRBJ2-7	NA	CASSLSSDSYEQYF	TGCGCCAGCAGCTTGTCTAGCGACTCCTACGAGCAGTACTTC
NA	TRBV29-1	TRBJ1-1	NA	CSVLLDFGTEAFF	TGCAGCGTTTTGCTGGATTTTGGCACTGAAGCTTTCTTT
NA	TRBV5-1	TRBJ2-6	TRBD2	CASGRPGGNVLTF	TGCGCCAGCGGGAGGCCGGGAGGCAACGTCCTGACTTTC
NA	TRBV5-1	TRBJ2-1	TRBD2	CASSPRLAVDEQFF	TGCGCCAGCAGCCCCCGACTAGCGGTGGATGAGCAGTTCTTC
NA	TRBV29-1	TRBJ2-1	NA	CSVEDENEQFF	TGCAGCGTTGAGGATGAAAATGAGCAGTTCTTC
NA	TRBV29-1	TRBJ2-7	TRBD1	CSVDPGQGSYEQYF	TGCAGCGTTGACCCGGGACAGGGTAGCTACGAGCAGTACTTC
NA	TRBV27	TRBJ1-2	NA	CASQPQGTANYGYTF	TGTGCCAGCCAACCCCAGGGGACGGCTAACTATGGCTACACCTTC
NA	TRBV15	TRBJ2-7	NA	CATSREGSGAESYEQYF	TGTGCCACCAGCAGAGAAGGGTCCGGAGCAGAGTCCTACGAGCAGTACTTC
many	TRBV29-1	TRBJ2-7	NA	CSVARGYEQYF	TGCAGCGTTGCCCGCGGATACGAGCAGTACTTC
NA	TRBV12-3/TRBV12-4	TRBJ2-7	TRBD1	CASSLRTGRQDEQYF	TGTGCCAGCAGTCTACGGACAGGGCGTCAGGACGAGCAGTACTTC
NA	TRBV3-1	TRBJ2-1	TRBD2	CASGTSGLSSYNEQFF	TGTGCCAGCGGGACTAGCGGGTTGAGCTCCTACAATGAGCAGTTCTTC
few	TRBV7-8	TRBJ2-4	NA	CASSRTRLGAKNIQYF	TGTGCCAGCAGCCGAACACGGCTTGGAGCCAAAAACATTCAGTACTTC
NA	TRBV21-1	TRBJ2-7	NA	CASSLLSRRRNSYEQYF	TGTGCCAGCAGCCTGCTTTCGCGCAGGAGGAACTCCTACGAGCAGTACTTC
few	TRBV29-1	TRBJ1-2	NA	CSVETFGYGYTF	TGCAGCGTTGAAACATTCGGCTATGGCTACACCTTC
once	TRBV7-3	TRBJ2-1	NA	CASSFSGRAESNEQFF	TGTGCCAGCAGCTTTAGCGGAAGGGCGGAGAGCAATGAGCAGTTCTTC
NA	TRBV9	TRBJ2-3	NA	CASSVLQTDTQYF	TGTGCCAGCAGCGTACTCCAGACAGATACGCAGTATTTT
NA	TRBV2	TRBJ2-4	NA	CASSDSGNIQYF	TGTGCCAGCAGTGATAGTGGGAACATTCAGTACTTC
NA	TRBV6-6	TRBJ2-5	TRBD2	CASSWPSLAGGSETQYF	TGTGCCAGCAGTTGGCCCTCCCTAGCGGGGGGTTCAGAGACCCAGTACTTC
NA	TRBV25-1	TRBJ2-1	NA	CASSEAFRVKQFF	TGTGCCAGCAGTGAAGCGTTCCGAGTAAAGCAGTTCTTC
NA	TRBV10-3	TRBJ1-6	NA	CAISAGQYNSPLHF	TGTGCCATCAGTGCCGGACAGTATAATTCACCCCTCCACTTT
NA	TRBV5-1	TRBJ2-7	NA	CASSSDTSYNEQYF	TGCGCCAGCAGCTCGGACACCTCCTACAATGAGCAGTACTTC
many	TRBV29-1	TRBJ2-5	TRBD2	CSVEDHGRMNEQYF	TGCAGCGTTGAAGATCACGGGAGGATGAATGAGCAGTACTTC
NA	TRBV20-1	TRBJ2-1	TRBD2	CSASGRTSGYNEQFF	TGCAGTGCTAGCGGACGGACTAGCGGGTACAATGAGCAGTTCTTC
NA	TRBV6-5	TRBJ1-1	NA	CASSYERGLNTEAFF	TGTGCCAGCAGTTACGAGAGAGGCTTGAACACTGAAGCTTTCTTT
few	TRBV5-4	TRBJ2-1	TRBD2	CASSSAGVSYNEQFF	TGTGCCAGCAGCTCGGCGGGAGTTAGCTACAATGAGCAGTTCTTC
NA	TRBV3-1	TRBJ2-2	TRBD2	CASSPSGGRLAGELFF	TGTGCCAGCAGCCCTAGCGGGGGGCGACTTGCCGGGGAGCTGTTTTTT
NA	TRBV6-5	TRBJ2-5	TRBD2	CASSRSGGHQETQYF	TGTGCCAGCAGTCGGAGCGGGGGGCATCAAGAGACCCAGTACTTC
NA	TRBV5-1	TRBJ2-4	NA	CASSLGLGDENIQYF	TGCGCCAGCAGCTTAGGTCTCGGGGATGAAAACATTCAGTACTTC
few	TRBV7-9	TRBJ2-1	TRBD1	CASSNRDRVREQFF	TGTGCCAGCAGCAACCGGGACAGGGTGCGGGAGCAGTTCTTC
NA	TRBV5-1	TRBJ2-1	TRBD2	CASSPGTSGGVIGQFF	TGCGCCAGCAGCCCCGGGACTAGCGGGGGGGTGATCGGGCAGTTCTTC
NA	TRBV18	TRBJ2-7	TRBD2	CASSPRLVAGGLPGVYEQYF	TGTGCCAGCTCACCCCGGTTGGTAGCGGGAGGTTTGCCAGGGGTCTACGAGCAGTACTTC
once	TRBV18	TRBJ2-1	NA	CASSPGTKGSYNEQFF	TGTGCCAGCTCTCCCGGGACCAAGGGAAGCTACAATGAGCAGTTCTTC